The 20 T cell receptor beta chains below all came from one sample that was sequenced in a study of early T cells in non-severe SARS-CoV-2 infection. TCRdb reprocessed the 5' RACE reads with MiXCR, giving one entry per CDR3 protein. The sample records roughly 40,000 distinct CDR3 sequences, about 4% being singletons. Source material: whole blood. The receptor source for this set is an adult who was a healthcare worker with PCR-confirmed SARS-CoV-2 infection or an uninfected control (not recorded which).

This clonotype was seen repeatedly, ten times or more. As DNA, the CDR3 is TGTGCCCGAGTAGCGGATCGCACAGATACGCAGTATTTT. It yields the protein CARVADRTDTQYF. The J gene is TRBJ2-3, the V gene TRBV27, with D maybe TRBD2 (6 bases). The germline V gene encodes CDR1 MNHEY and CDR2 SMNVEV (reference sequence). V lost 11 bases, J lost 1 base, and 13 bases lay in between. The CDR3 loop spans 13 amino acids.

This clonotype was seen ten or more times. The chain joins TRBV7-9 to TRBJ2-5, with no clear D. CDR3 size: 14 residues. Trimming pared 5 bases from V and 2 bases from J, leaving 12 bases between. The germline CDR1 and CDR2 sequences are SEHNR and FQNEAQ (reference sequence). This CDR3 reads CASSLGHRQETQYF. Here the CDR3 DNA reads TGTGCCAGCAGCCTAGGCCACCGACAAGAGACCCAGTACTTC.

In its sample, this clonotype was seen many times. This chain connects TRBV29-1 to TRBJ2-7, with TRBD1 identical over 7 bases. There are 11 residues in the CDR3. Germline V lookup: CDR1 SQVTM, CDR2 ANQGSEA. V shed 8 bases, J shed 5 bases, and the junction held 6 bases outside the gene matches. The CDR3 DNA reads TGCAGCTCGGACAGGACCAACGAGCAGTACTTC. It encodes CSSDRTNEQYF.

At least ten counts were recorded for this clonotype. The V call is TRBV6-1, the J call TRBJ2-7; possible D gene TRBD1, 6 bases. Germline assignment: CDR1 MNHNS and CDR2 SASEGT. V was shortened by 4 bases and J by 5 bases, with 15 bases between the two germline ends. The CDR3 runs to 14 residues. The CDR3, as DNA: TGTGCCAGCAGTGGATCAGGGGCTGGCGACGAGCAGTACTTC. Translated: CASSGSGAGDEQYF.

This clonotype was observed many times. The CDR3 loop is CASSLGGGNSQETQYF. The DNA of the CDR3 is TGTGCCAGCAGCTTAGGGGGCGGAAATTCTCAAGAGACCCAGTACTTC. This rearrangement joins TRBV11-2 to TRBJ2-5; TRBD1 is a possible D gene (5 bases). With 1 base removed from V and 2 bases from J, the gap between germline ends came to 14 bases. CDR3 size: 16 residues. Germline CDR1 SGHAT, CDR2 FQNNGV.

This clonotype was seen repeatedly, ten times or more. An end of the junction does not agree with germline; a read error may underlie this. This chain joins TRBV5-1 and TRBJ1-1; D is undetermined. This CDR3 contains 13 residues. Germline CDR1 is SGHRS and CDR2 is YFSETQ. The CDR3 region is CASSPRLNTEAFF. CDR3 nucleotide sequence: TGCGCCAGCAGCCCTAGATTGAACACTGAAGCCTTCTTT. The full variable domain, with the rest looked up from reference TRBV5-1 and TRBJ1-1, is KAGVTQTPRYLIKTRGQQVTLSCSPISGHRSVSWYQQTPGQGLQFLFEYFSETQRNKGNFPGRFSGRQFSNSRSEMNVSTLELGDSALYLCASSPRLNTEAFFGQGTRLTVV.

This chain links TRBV25-1 with TRBJ2-2; no clear D gene. Germline V CDR1 and CDR2: MGHDK, SYGVNS. This CDR3 has 11 residues. Deletions cut 7 bases from V and 5 bases from J, with 5 bases between. The CDR3 DNA sequence: TGTGCCAGCACCGGAACCGGGGAGCTGTTTTTT. Its protein is CASTGTGELFF.

This clonotype was seen a handful of times. The chain has TRBV7-8 and TRBJ2-3; D remains ambiguous. The CDR3 is 15 residues long. CDR1 SGHVS and CDR2 FQNEAQ come from the germline V gene. V was shortened by 2 bases and J by 1 base, with 10 bases between the two germline ends. The CDR3 region has the DNA TGTGCCAGCAGCTTAAGGTCTGTTGGCACAGATACGCAGTATTTT. It specifies CASSLRSVGTDTQYF.

In its sample, this clonotype was seen many times. The chain's CDR3 is CSFRSSEQFF. CDR3 sequence (DNA): TGCAGCTTCCGTTCCTCTGAGCAGTTCTTC. The chain is built from TRBV29-1 and TRBJ2-1, with unresolved D. CDR3 length: 10 residues. V lost 8 bases, J lost 9 bases, and 11 bases lay in between. Looked up from germline, CDR1 is SQVTM and CDR2 is ANQGSEA.

This clonotype was counted ten times or more. The CDR3 sequence is CASSYTGGINEQFF. The CDR3 region has the DNA TGTGCCAGTAGTTACACGGGAGGGATCAATGAGCAGTTCTTC. The genes are TRBV19 and TRBJ2-1, with 8 bases aligning to TRBD2. V lost 5 bases to trimming and J lost 6 bases; unmatched junction nucleotides: 6. Germline V gene data show CDR1 as LNHDA and CDR2 as SQIVND (reference sequence). The CDR3 is 14 amino acids.

This clonotype has ten or more counts. The V call is TRBV20-1, the J call TRBJ2-3; 10 bases map to TRBD2. V shed 5 bases, J shed 0 bases, and the junction held 8 bases outside the gene matches. This CDR3 has 16 amino acids. The germline V gene encodes CDR1 DFQATT and CDR2 SNEGSKA (reference sequence). CDR3 protein: CSAGEKTSGSTDTQYF. In DNA, the CDR3 is TGCAGTGCTGGGGAAAAGACTAGCGGGAGCACAGATACGCAGTATTTT.

This clonotype was seen at least ten times. The gene calls are TRBV7-9 and TRBJ1-4; TRBD1 is a possible D gene (5 bases). CDR3 length equals 18 residues. From germline, CDR1 is SEHNR and CDR2 FQNEAQ (reference sequence). V lost 4 bases, J lost 0 bases, and 18 bases lay in between. CDR3 in DNA: TGTGCCAGCAGCTCCCCAGCCCGGGGCCCCGCAACTAATGAAAAACTGTTTTTT. It specifies CASSSPARGPATNEKLFF. The variable domain in full, with the rest retrieved from reference TRBV7-9 and TRBJ1-4, is DTGVSQNPRHKITKRGQNVTFRCDPISEHNRLYWYRQTLGQGPEFLTYFQNEAQLEKSRLLSDRFSAERPKGSFSTLEIQRTEQGDSAMYLCASSSPARGPATNEKLFFGSGTQLSVL.

This clonotype was observed many times. The chain joins TRBV6-5 to TRBJ2-7; perhaps TRBD2 as D (5 bases). Germline values: CDR1 MNHEY, CDR2 SVGAGI. Trimming pared 0 bases from V and 0 bases from J, leaving 12 bases between. This CDR3 spans 16 amino acids. The CDR3 protein is CASSYSIGVTSYEQYF. CDR3 in DNA: TGTGCCAGCAGTTACTCGATCGGGGTGACCTCCTACGAGCAGTACTTC.

This clonotype was counted at least ten times. The chain is built from TRBV6-5 and TRBJ2-1, with a weak D call TRBD2 (6 bases). Trimming stripped 6 bases from V and 0 bases from J, with 12 bases between. Germline CDR1 is MNHEY and CDR2 is SVGAGI. CDR3 length: 15 residues. The CDR3 DNA follows: TGTGCCAGCAGGTCGACTAGAGGCTCCTACAATGAGCAGTTCTTC. Translated: CASRSTRGSYNEQFF.

This clonotype has more than one count but fewer than ten. This chain joins TRBV5-1 and TRBJ2-2, with 7 nucleotides matching TRBD1. With 2 bases clipped from V and 7 bases from J, the junction kept 14 bases outside the gene matches. The CDR3 sequence is 17 residues long. Germline values: CDR1 SGHRS, CDR2 YFSETQ. The CDR3 DNA follows: TGCGCCAGCAGCTTAGGGACAGAGCGAACACTCAGCGGGGAGCTGTTTTTT. Its translation is CASSLGTERTLSGELFF.

At least ten counts were recorded for this clonotype. The CDR3 sequence: CASSAEIPLDYNEQFF. In DNA, the CDR3 is TGTGCCAGCAGTGCGGAGATCCCTTTGGACTACAATGAGCAGTTCTTC. The chain links TRBV2 to TRBJ2-1, with no clear D. CDR1 SNHLY and CDR2 FYNNEI come from the germline V gene. This CDR3 is built from 16 residues. Trimming removed 4 bases at V and 3 bases at J, with 16 bases between.

The chain couples TRBV12-3 or TRBV12-4 to TRBJ1-1; maybe TRBD1 (5 bases). The CDR3 has 14 residues. V gave up 6 bases and J gave up 5 bases, with 16 bases separating them. The CDR3, as DNA: TGTGCCAGCAGGGCGCCGGGGGGAGGGACTGAAGCTTTCTTT. Translated, it gives CASRAPGGGTEAFF.

This clonotype was picked up many times. At one end the junction does not follow the germline gene, possibly because of a read error. The genes are TRBV20-1 and TRBJ2-4; 13 bases match TRBD2. The CDR3 has 11 amino acids. In germline, CDR1 is DFQATT, CDR2 SNEGSKA (reference sequence). The CDR3 nucleotides read TGCAGTGCTAAGGGACTAGCGGGAACCTTTTTC. Encoded protein: CSAKGLAGTFF.

About this clonotype: This may come from a read error, since a much larger clone is one base off. The rearrangement links TRBV5-6 to TRBJ1-5; D unclear. Germline V gene lookup returns CDR1 SGHDT and CDR2 YYEEEE. The CDR3 runs to 14 residues. The CDR3 bases are TGTGCCAGCGGCTTGGGTGTCGGGGTTCAGCCCCAGCATTTT. Protein sequence: CASGLGVGVQPQHF.

This clonotype was observed at least ten times. V usage is TRBV20-1 and J usage is TRBJ1-5; 7 bases are a match to TRBD1. Per the germline V gene, CDR1 is DFQATT and CDR2 is SNEGSKA (reference sequence). CDR3 size: 12 residues. V lost 6 bases to trimming and J lost 5 bases; unmatched junction nucleotides: 4. CDR3 DNA: TGCAGTGCCCGACAGGGAGATCAGCCCCAGCATTTT. It is translated as CSARQGDQPQHF.